This TCR beta chain was sequenced for a study of beta chain features in type 1 diabetes. For the study at large: Regarding age, gender and cell yields, patients proved similar to healthy donors. Analysis included around 110,000,000 sorted cells drawn from all samples.

Expressed TCRB transcripts were sequenced because the isolated RNA had all been reverse transcribed beforehand. Generated by immunoSEQ multiplex PCR, the TCRdb table keeps only in-frame clones and is missing some. The sample carries 500,000 to 650,000 clones, around 12% recorded once. This clone came up a few times. Its antigen remains unidentified. Study-wide points: TCRB CDR3 length was moderately but significantly reduced in all four CD4+ subsets of Type 1 diabetes patients. Sampled from patients, naive, central memory and Treg TCRB repertoires appeared more similar than those sampled from healthy donors.

CDR1 is LGHNA and CDR2 is YSLEER in the germline V gene. V dropped 5 bases and J dropped 10 bases, with 21 bases sitting between them. The length of the CDR3 is 15 residues. This chain uses TRBV4-3 with TRBJ2-1; weak D call: TRBD1 (7 bases). Sequenced sample: naive CD4+ T cells from blood. The TCR comes from a man aged 25-45 years with type 1 diabetes. This CDR3 reads CASSAGQFPTMEQFF. The CDR3 nucleotides are TGCGCCAGCAGCGCGGGACAGTTTCCTACAATGGAGCAGTTCTTC.